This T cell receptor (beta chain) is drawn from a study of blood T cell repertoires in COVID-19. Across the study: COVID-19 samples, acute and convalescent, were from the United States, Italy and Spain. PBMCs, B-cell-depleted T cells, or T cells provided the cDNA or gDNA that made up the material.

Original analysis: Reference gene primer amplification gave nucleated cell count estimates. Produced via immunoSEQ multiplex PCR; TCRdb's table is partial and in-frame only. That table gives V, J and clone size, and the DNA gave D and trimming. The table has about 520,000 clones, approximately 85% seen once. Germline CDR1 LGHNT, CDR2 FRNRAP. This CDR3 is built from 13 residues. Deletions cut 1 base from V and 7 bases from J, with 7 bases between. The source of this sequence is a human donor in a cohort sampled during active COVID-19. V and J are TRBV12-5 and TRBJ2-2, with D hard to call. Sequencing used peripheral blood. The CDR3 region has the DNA TGTGCTAGTGGTTTGGGGGCAATCGGGGAGCTGTTTTTT. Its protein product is CASGLGAIGELFF.